The 31 T cell receptor beta chains given below trace back to one sample, sequenced in a study of blood T cell repertoires in COVID-19. The method was immunoSEQ multiplex PCR; TCRdb's version includes in-frame clones alone and lacks a portion of them. The repertoire holds over 200,000 clones, with about nine tenths as singletons. The sequencing sample was made of peripheral blood. These receptors all stem from a man aged 25 to 45 with COVID-19, enrolled during active disease.

The CDR3 sequence: CASVVQGVTGELFF. CDR3 sequence (DNA): TGCGCCAGCGTGGTACAGGGGGTTACCGGGGAGCTGTTTTTT. The chain links TRBV5-1 to TRBJ2-2, with 8 nucleotides matching TRBD1. CDR1 and CDR2 from the germline V gene are SGHRS and YFSETQ. Losses at the gene ends were 7 bases for V and 5 bases for J; bases not matched to a gene: 7. This CDR3 spans 14 amino acids.

The chain recombines TRBV25-1 with TRBJ2-7; D might be TRBD1 (7 bases). Trimming stripped 0 bases from V and 5 bases from J, with 17 bases between. This CDR3 is built from 16 residues. CDR1 is MGHDK and CDR2 is SYGVNS in the germline V gene. The CDR3 sequence: CASSEYFPGGRNEQYF. CDR3 bases: TGTGCCAGCAGTGAATATTTCCCAGGGGGGAGGAACGAGCAGTACTTC.

The V call is TRBV4-1, the J call TRBJ1-4; D is possibly TRBD1 (6 bases). The CDR3 runs 18 residues. CDR1 is MGHRA, CDR2 YSYEKL, per germline. Trimming left V 1 base short and J 0 bases short, with 15 bases between. The CDR3 nucleotides are TGCGCCAGCAGCCAAGCTTACCCAGCAGGGGCAACTAATGAAAAACTGTTTTTT. Translating gives CASSQAYPAGATNEKLFF.

V and J are TRBV4-3 and TRBJ1-6; D gene ambiguous. CDR3 size: 13 residues. The germline V gene has CDR1 LGHNA and CDR2 YSLEER. V lost 0 bases, J lost 14 bases, and 11 bases lay in between. CDR3 in DNA: TGCGCCAGCAGCCAAGATCGTGATAGATCCCTCCACTTT. Encoded protein: CASSQDRDRSLHF.

The chain joins TRBV2 to TRBJ1-5; TRBD1 matches at 7 bases. Trimming at V came to 5 bases and at J to 3 bases, leaving 4 bases not matched to a gene. The CDR3 runs to 14 residues. CDR1 and CDR2 from the germline V gene are SNHLY and FYNNEI. The CDR3 loop reads CASSIGQVNQPQHF. The DNA of the CDR3 is TGTGCCAGCAGTATCGGACAGGTCAATCAGCCCCAGCATTTT.

The V and J genes are TRBV5-1 and TRBJ2-2; a weak D match, TRBD1 (5 bases). The CDR3 contains 15 residues. Per the germline V gene, CDR1 is SGHRS and CDR2 is YFSETQ. V was shortened by 6 bases and J by 3 bases, with 15 bases between the two germline ends. The CDR3 sequence is CASNSHAGHTGELFF. The CDR3 DNA reads as TGCGCCAGCAATTCCCATGCAGGGCACACCGGGGAGCTGTTTTTT.

The genes are TRBV2 and TRBJ1-2; 7 nucleotides agree with TRBD1. J lost 4 bases, V lost 3 bases, and 5 bases had no gene match. The CDR3 contains 14 residues. Per the germline V gene, CDR1 is SNHLY and CDR2 is FYNNEI. The CDR3 DNA reads TGTGCCAGCAGTGAGGACAGGACAAGCTATGGCTACACCTTC. Translating it yields CASSEDRTSYGYTF.

This rearrangement joins TRBV12-5 to TRBJ2-1; possible D gene TRBD1, 6 bases. The CDR3 runs 15 residues. Trimming took off 7 bases at V and 0 bases at J, with 13 bases between the two ends. Per the germline V gene, CDR1 is LGHNT and CDR2 is FRNRAP. CDR3 amino acids: CASARRDTSYNEQFF. The CDR3, as DNA: TGTGCTAGTGCCCGCCGGGACACCTCCTACAATGAGCAGTTCTTC.

This chain connects TRBV5-4 to TRBJ1-1, with D hard to call. Trimming removed 4 bases at V and 3 bases at J, with 22 bases between. Germline V gene data show CDR1 as SGHNT and CDR2 as YYREEE (reference sequence). CDR3 length: 17 amino acids. CDR3 bases: TGTGCCAGCAGCCTGTCGACAACACCGACCCCGGACACTGAAGCTTTCTTT. It is translated as CASSLSTTPTPDTEAFF. Full variable domain (rest looked up from reference TRBV5-4 and TRBJ1-1): ETGVTQSPTHLIKTRGQQVTLRCSSQSGHNTVSWYQQALGQGPQFIFQYYREEENGRGNFPPRFSGLQFPNYSSELNVNALELDDSALYLCASSLSTTPTPDTEAFFGQGTRLTVV.

This chain links TRBV2 with TRBJ2-5; D may be TRBD1 (6 bases). The CDR3 totals 14 residues. V was shortened by 8 bases and J by 0 bases, with 13 bases between the two germline ends. Germline CDR1 is SNHLY and CDR2 is FYNNEI. CDR3 residues: CASRTARYQETQYF. DNA for the CDR3: TGTGCCAGCCGGACAGCCCGGTACCAAGAGACCCAGTACTTC.

This chain connects TRBV4-3 to TRBJ1-1; D is possibly TRBD1 (6 bases). The V gene's germline CDR1 is LGHNA and CDR2 YSLEER. V was clipped by 4 bases and J by 6 bases, with 15 bases between them. CDR3 length: 14 amino acids. The CDR3 sequence is CASSPGQGPAEAFF. The CDR3 DNA sequence: TGCGCCAGCAGCCCTGGTCAGGGGCCGGCTGAAGCTTTCTTT.

This chain joins TRBV12-3 or TRBV12-4 and TRBJ1-2; perhaps TRBD1 as D (5 bases). The length of the CDR3 is 12 residues. V shed 3 bases and J shed 8 bases, with 10 bases lying between them. CDR3: CASSLGGGGYTF. CDR3 DNA sequence: TGTGCCAGCAGTTTGGGGGGAGGAGGCTACACCTTC.

This clone showed up just a few times. The gene calls are TRBV7-9 and TRBJ1-3; D gene unclear. V shed 6 bases and J shed 1 base, with 10 bases lying between them. The CDR3 spans 14 residues. Germline CDR1 and CDR2: SEHNR and FQNEAQ (reference sequence). Here the CDR3 DNA reads TGTGCCAGCAGTTATGGGAGTTCTGGAAACACCATATATTTT. Its translation: CASSYGSSGNTIYF.

The chain employs TRBV18 and TRBJ1-4; D not resolved. Germline CDR1 KGHSH, CDR2 LQKENI. This CDR3 is 13 amino acids long. Trimming removed 8 bases at V and 4 bases at J, with 11 bases between. CDR3 bases: TGTGCCAGCCGAGGCGGGGTTAATGAAAAACTGTTTTTT. The encoded protein is CASRGGVNEKLFF.

Here the CDR3 reads CAISESQQNTEAFF. DNA of the CDR3: TGTGCCATCAGTGAGTCGCAACAGAACACTGAAGCTTTCTTT. The gene calls are TRBV10-3 and TRBJ1-1; D unresolved. This CDR3 comprises 14 residues. The germline CDR1 and CDR2 sequences are ENHRY and SYGVKD. Trimming left V 0 bases short and J 1 base short, with 6 bases between.

This clone was seen a single time. This sequence joins TRBV6-2 or TRBV6-3 and TRBJ2-1, with D unresolved. CDR1 is MNHEY and CDR2 is SVGEGT in the germline V gene. Trimming shortened V by 1 base and J by 8 bases, and 6 bases separated the two germline ends. The CDR3 totals 12 residues. The CDR3, as DNA: TGTGCCAGCAGTTACTTCACAGATGAGCAGTTCTTC. Its protein product is CASSYFTDEQFF.

The rearrangement uses TRBV7-2 and TRBJ2-3; D possibly corresponds to TRBD2 (5 bases). V was cut by 3 bases and J by 2 bases, with 12 bases left in between. The V gene's germline CDR1 is SGHTA and CDR2 FQGNSA. CDR3 length: 15 residues. The CDR3, as DNA: TGTGCCAGCAGCTTTTTAAGCGGACTCACAGATACGCAGTATTTT. Amino acids: CASSFLSGLTDTQYF.

The V gene is TRBV5-4, the J gene TRBJ2-5; weak D call: TRBD1 (6 bases). V was cut by 0 bases and J by 3 bases, with 18 bases left in between. This CDR3 has 17 residues. Germline CDR1 and CDR2: SGHNT and YYREEE (reference sequence). This CDR3 reads CASSLDPGQHVEETQYF. For the CDR3, the DNA is TGTGCCAGCAGCTTGGACCCGGGACAACACGTCGAAGAGACCCAGTACTTC.

The V and J genes are TRBV6-1 and TRBJ2-7; D is unresolved. Germline V CDR1 and CDR2: MNHNS, SASEGT. Trimming removed 3 bases at V and 0 bases at J, with 6 bases between. The CDR3 has 13 amino acids. The CDR3 reads CASSDWASYEQYF. In nucleotides, the CDR3 is TGTGCCAGCAGTGATTGGGCCTCCTACGAGCAGTACTTC.

This rearrangement joins TRBV12-5 to TRBJ2-7; D is perhaps TRBD2 (5 bases). The CDR3 sequence is 14 residues long. V dropped 7 bases and J dropped 0 bases, with 13 bases sitting between them. The germline V gene encodes CDR1 LGHNT and CDR2 FRNRAP. The CDR3 DNA reads TGTGCTAGTGCCCTACCGGGGATCTCCTACGAGCAGTACTTC. Translating it yields CASALPGISYEQYF. The variable domain in full, with the rest retrieved from reference TRBV12-5 and TRBJ2-7, is DARVTQTPRHKVTEMGQEVTMRCQPILGHNTVFWYRQTMMQGLELLAYFRNRAPLDDSGMPKDRFSAEMPDATLATLKIQPSEPRDSAVYFCASALPGISYEQYFGPGTRLTVT.

The gene calls are TRBV5-1 and TRBJ2-2; 14 positions agree with TRBD2. V shed 0 bases and J 4 bases; nucleotides not matched to a gene: 8. CDR3 length: 19 residues. Germline V gene sequence: CDR1 SGHRS, CDR2 YFSETQ. The CDR3 sequence is CASSLVGTSGRWVTGELFF. In nucleotides, the CDR3 is TGCGCCAGCAGCTTGGTGGGGACTAGCGGGAGATGGGTCACCGGGGAGCTGTTTTTT.

The chain has TRBV29-1 and TRBJ2-1, with D possibly being TRBD2 (6 bases). The CDR3 runs 14 residues. The germline V and J ends were trimmed by 3 bases and 7 bases, with 16 bases remaining between them. Germline CDR1 and CDR2: SQVTM and ANQGSEA. This CDR3 is CSVDSGRTKNEQFF. The CDR3 coding sequence is TGCAGCGTTGATAGTGGGAGGACAAAAAATGAGCAGTTCTTC.

The chain links TRBV7-3 to TRBJ1-2; D ambiguous. Between the trimmed V and J ends, which lost 4 bases and 8 bases, there was a span of 14 bases. This CDR3 is built from 13 residues. Germline CDR1 is SGHTA and CDR2 is FQGTGA. The DNA of the CDR3 is TGTGCCAGCAGCTCCCGGACTCATAGGGGCTACACCTTC. The encoded protein is CASSSRTHRGYTF.

This clone was counted a single time. V and J are TRBV4-2 and TRBJ2-1, with a tentative D call TRBD2 (6 bases). This CDR3 region has 13 residues. Per the germline V gene, CDR1 is LGHNA and CDR2 is YNFKEQ. Trimming cost V 2 bases and J 8 bases, with 10 bases left between them. This CDR3 is CASSQSLAYEQFF. The CDR3 nucleotides are TGTGCCAGCAGCCAAAGTCTAGCGTATGAGCAGTTCTTC.

V is TRBV3-1 (or the pseudogene TRBV3-2) and J is TRBJ1-5; tentative D call: TRBD1 (5 bases). In germline, CDR1 is LGHDT, CDR2 YNNKEL (reference sequence). There are 14 residues in the CDR3. Trimming took 3 bases from V and 4 from J, leaving 10 bases between them. The CDR3 loop reads CASSQGGFNQPQHF. As DNA, the CDR3 is TGTGCCAGCAGCCAGGGGGGATTTAATCAGCCCCAGCATTTT.

This chain links TRBV28 with TRBJ1-6, with TRBD1 matching 9 bases. CDR1 and CDR2 from the germline V gene are MDHEN and SYDVKM. Unmatched junction bases numbered 6, after V lost 6 bases and J lost 6 bases. The CDR3 totals 15 residues. DNA for the CDR3: TGTGCCAGCAGAACACAGGGGGCCGGTAATTCACCCCTCCACTTT. It specifies CASRTQGAGNSPLHF.

The chain has TRBV14 and TRBJ2-1, with 9 bases matching TRBD2. Germline V lookup: CDR1 SGHDN, CDR2 FVKESK. This CDR3 contains 16 residues. After removal of 4 bases from V and 8 bases from J, the junction contained 12 bases not matched to a gene. In DNA form, the CDR3 reads TGTGCCAGCAGCCCTTTCGGTAGCGGGAGTAACTATGAGCAGTTCTTC. Its protein is CASSPFGSGSNYEQFF.

V usage is TRBV30 and J usage is TRBJ1-6; weak D call: TRBD1 (6 bases). The CDR3 is made up of 15 amino acids. V dropped 0 bases and J dropped 10 bases, with 16 bases sitting between them. CDR1 and CDR2 (germline): GTSNPN, SVGIG (reference sequence). The CDR3 reads CAWSVWGGAGSPLHF. In DNA form, the CDR3 reads TGTGCCTGGAGTGTATGGGGGGGCGCAGGGTCACCCCTCCACTTT.

The J gene is TRBJ2-7, the V gene TRBV28; 7 bases match TRBD2. The CDR3 extends over 12 amino acids. J lost 7 bases, V lost 6 bases, and 6 bases had no gene match. CDR1 MDHEN and CDR2 SYDVKM come from the germline V gene. The CDR3 nucleotides read TGTGCCAGCAGGGCAGCGGGATGGGAGCAGTACTTC. This translates into CASRAAGWEQYF.

The chain has TRBV27 and TRBJ2-7; the D gene is possibly TRBD1 (5 bases). Looked up from germline, CDR1 is MNHEY and CDR2 is SMNVEV (reference sequence). The V end lost 6 bases, the J end lost 3 bases, and 15 bases lay between the germline ends. The CDR3 is 14 residues long. The CDR3: CASRRQIPNYEQYF. CDR3 nucleotide sequence: TGTGCCAGCAGGAGACAGATTCCTAACTACGAGCAGTACTTC.

The chain couples TRBV14 to TRBJ2-7, with TRBD1 matching 7 bases. Germline CDR1 is SGHDN and CDR2 is FVKESK. This CDR3 has 14 residues. V lost 4 bases, J lost 2 bases, and 5 bases stayed unmatched. CDR3 in amino acids: CASSLGQVTYEQYF. Written as DNA, the CDR3 is TGTGCCAGCAGCCTAGGACAGGTAACCTACGAGCAGTACTTC.